A selection of T cell receptor beta chains follows, all from one sample in a study of T-cell reconstitution after alpha-beta-depleted transplantation in children. Each CDR3 protein is one row after TCRdb ran MiXCR on the PCR reads. In the table there are 450,000 to 700,000 distinct CDR3 sequences, over 20% of which are singletons. The sample was PBMCs, taken before TCRalphabeta/CD19-depleted stem cell transplant. The receptors originated from a boy younger than two with Wiskott-Aldrich syndrome, due to receive a stem cell transplant. The CDR3 runs from the conserved cysteine through the conserved F or W. The D gene is left open where the match is weak. Expanded clones are given a class, and other clones once, few, many or no size at all.

D gene	J gene	V gene	clone size	CDR3 length	CDR3 DNA	CDR3 protein
TRBD1	TRBJ2-1	TRBV5-1	few	12	TGCGCCAGCAGCTTCAGGGGGCATGAGCAGTTCTTC	CASSFRGHEQFF
NA	TRBJ1-1	TRBV9	NA	14	TGTGCCAGCAGCCGGGACGCTATGAACACTGAAGCTTTCTTT	CASSRDAMNTEAFF
TRBD1	TRBJ2-5	TRBV20-1	NA	13	TGCAGTGCAAGGACAGGGATTGGGGAGACCCAGTACTTC	CSARTGIGETQYF
NA	TRBJ1-1	TRBV29-1	few	13	TGCAGCGTTGCGGCGGACCAGAACACTGAAGCTTTCTTT	CSVAADQNTEAFF
NA	TRBJ1-1	TRBV28	NA	13	TGTGCCAGCAGTTTATTAGGTCAGACTGAAGCTTTCTTT	CASSLLGQTEAFF
NA	TRBJ2-3	TRBV4-2	NA	16	TGTGCCAGCAGCCAGCCGGGACTCACCTGGTCAGATACGCAGTATTTT	CASSQPGLTWSDTQYF
TRBD1	TRBJ1-1	TRBV12-3/TRBV12-4	NA	16	TGTGCCAGCAACGATCGGGGACAGTCTATGAACACTGAAGCTTTCTTT	CASNDRGQSMNTEAFF
TRBD1	TRBJ1-5	TRBV20-1	NA	15	TGCAGTGCTACTAGGACAGGGGGCATTTCGCAGCCCCAGCATTTT	CSATRTGGISQPQHF
TRBD2	TRBJ2-7	TRBV5-1	NA	14	TGCGCCAGCAGCTTCACTAGCGGGCCCAACGAGCAGTACTTC	CASSFTSGPNEQYF
TRBD2	TRBJ2-1	TRBV30	few	13	TGTGCCCGAGCTAGCGGGGGATACAATGAGCAGTTCTTC	CARASGGYNEQFF
NA	TRBJ2-1	TRBV12-3/TRBV12-4	NA	13	TGTGCCAGCAGTTTAAGGGATCGCAATGAGCAGTTCTTC	CASSLRDRNEQFF
TRBD1	TRBJ1-2	TRBV5-1	NA	14	TGCGCCAGCAGCTTGACAGGGGTATTTTATGGCTACACCTTC	CASSLTGVFYGYTF
NA	TRBJ2-1	TRBV20-1	NA	12	TGCAGTGAGGGCGGCGCCTACAATGAGCAGTTCTTC	CSEGGAYNEQFF
TRBD2	TRBJ2-1	TRBV4-2	NA	16	TGTGCCAGCAGCCAAGTTGCAGCTAGCGGATACAATGAGCAGTTCTTC	CASSQVAASGYNEQFF
TRBD2	TRBJ2-1	TRBV12-3/TRBV12-4	few	15	TGTGCCAGCAGTTTGAGGGGACTAGCTTGGGATGAGCAGTTCTTC	CASSLRGLAWDEQFF
NA	TRBJ2-7	TRBV5-1	NA	15	TGCGCCAGCAGCTGGGAGGCATGGGAAACTTACGAGCAGTACTTC	CASSWEAWETYEQYF
NA	TRBJ2-7	TRBV7-9	NA	15	TGTGCCAGCAGCCGCATATACCAGGGGACTACCGAGCAGTACTTC	CASSRIYQGTTEQYF
TRBD2	TRBJ2-5	TRBV3-1	NA	18	TGTGCCAGCAGCCAAGCATACCCGCGACTAGCGGGATTTGAGACCCAGTACTTC	CASSQAYPRLAGFETQYF
TRBD1	TRBJ2-7	TRBV5-5	few	14	TGTGCCAGCAGCCCAACGACAGGGGCATACGAGCAGTACTTC	CASSPTTGAYEQYF
NA	TRBJ1-2	TRBV30	NA	14	TGTGCCTGGGAAGGAAGGGCATCTTTCTATGGCTACACCTTC	CAWEGRASFYGYTF
NA	TRBJ2-1	TRBV15	few	16	TGTGCCACCAGCAGAGATCGAGGGCTAACGGACAATGAGCAGTTCTTC	CATSRDRGLTDNEQFF
TRBD1	TRBJ2-7	TRBV29-1	few	11	TGCAGCGTGGACAGGGGCTACGAGCAGTACTTC	CSVDRGYEQYF
TRBD1	TRBJ2-7	TRBV5-1	few	16	TGCGCCAGCGGACTTCACAGGGGGAGCCATGGAGACGAGCAGTACTTC	CASGLHRGSHGDEQYF
TRBD2	TRBJ2-3	TRBV5-1	once	16	TGCGCCAGCAGCTTGTACGCGGGAGGGCCAGAAGATACGCAGTATTTT	CASSLYAGGPEDTQYF
NA	TRBJ1-6	TRBV27	NA	15	TGTGCCAGCAGTGGATTCAGGGGTATCAATTCACCCCTCCACTTT	CASSGFRGINSPLHF
NA	TRBJ1-5	TRBV10-3	NA	18	TGTGCCATCAGTGAGTCCAGGACCTGGGACACCCGCGGTCAGCCCCAGCATTTT	CAISESRTWDTRGQPQHF
NA	TRBJ2-4	TRBV20-1	few	16	TGCAGTGCTAGAGATGTAAATGGGTTAGCCAAAAACATTCAGTACTTC	CSARDVNGLAKNIQYF
NA	TRBJ2-5	TRBV29-1	NA	14	TGCAGCGGGAGGCGAGCGGGCCGCCAAGAGACCCAGTACTTC	CSGRRAGRQETQYF
NA	TRBJ2-1	TRBV6-5	few	15	TGTGCCAGCAGTTCGCCCCTACTAGAGAACAATGAGCAGTTCTTC	CASSSPLLENNEQFF
NA	TRBJ2-1	TRBV4-2	NA	14	TGTGCCAGCAGCCCTAACGGACTATACAATGAGCAGTTCTTC	CASSPNGLYNEQFF
NA	TRBJ1-3	TRBV6-6	NA	12	TGTGCCAGCAGTTACTCCACAAACACCATATATTTT	CASSYSTNTIYF
TRBD2	TRBJ2-1	TRBV19	NA	18	TGTGCCAGTAGTATGCGGGAGGGCGAAACCATCTCCTACAATGAGCAGTTCTTC	CASSMREGETISYNEQFF